Detailed here is one T cell receptor beta chain. The data derive from a study of blood T cell repertoires in COVID-19. There are 18 residues in the CDR3. Germline-derived CDR1 and CDR2 are KGHDR and SFDVKD. The V segment lost 9 bases and the J segment 0 bases; nucleotides outside the gene matches: 12. Study processing details: Reference gene primer amplification gave estimated nucleated cell counts. Produced via immunoSEQ multiplex PCR; TCRdb's table is partial and in-frame only. V, J and clone size were drawn from that table, and D and trimming were deduced from the DNA. This sample has about 78,000 clones; around 90% occur once, and the top ten carry 0.75% to 0.8%.

V is TRBV24-1 and J is TRBJ2-1; 11 nucleotides align to TRBD2. The TCR was taken from a woman aged 80 or over with acute or convalescent COVID-19. The sequencing sample was made of peripheral blood. The CDR3 loop is CATGGTASGRFSYNEQFF. CDR3 nucleotide sequence: TGTGCCACCGGCGGGACGGCTAGCGGGAGGTTCTCCTACAATGAGCAGTTCTTC.